This TCR beta chain originates from a study of blood T cell repertoires in COVID-19. The wider study: COVID-19 samples from acute and convalescent phases originated in the United States, Italy and Spain. T cells, B-cell-depleted T cells, or PBMCs provided the cDNA or gDNA that served as material.

Sequenced by immunoSEQ multiplex PCR; TCRdb stores in-frame clones only, minus some. The sample comprises approximately 360,000 clones, about 90% of which are singletons, and more than 1% rests with the top ten. Germline assignment: CDR1 SGHVS and CDR2 FQNEAQ. The CDR3 length is 13 residues. Trimming took 6 bases from V and 10 from J, leaving 13 bases between them. The sample taken for sequencing was peripheral blood. This clonotype was sampled from a man aged 40-49 years with acute or convalescent COVID-19. The chain links TRBV7-8 to TRBJ1-6; D not certain. CDR3 coding DNA: TGTGCCAGCAGTTCCGTCTCGTCCTCACCCCTCCACTTT. This codes for CASSSVSSSPLHF.